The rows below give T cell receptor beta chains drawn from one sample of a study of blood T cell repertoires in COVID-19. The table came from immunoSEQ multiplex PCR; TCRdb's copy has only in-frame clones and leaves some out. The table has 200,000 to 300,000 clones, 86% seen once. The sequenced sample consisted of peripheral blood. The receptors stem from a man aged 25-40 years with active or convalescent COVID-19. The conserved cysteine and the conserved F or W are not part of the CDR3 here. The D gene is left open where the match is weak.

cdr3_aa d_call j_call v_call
ASSLDEGGKIEAF TRBD1 TRBJ1-1 TRBV7-6
ASSYAGHTYEQY NA TRBJ2-7 TRBV6-5
SASKTSGGTSTDTQY TRBD2 TRBJ2-3 TRBV20-1
AWSVLGLAGVKEQF TRBD2 TRBJ2-1 TRBV30
ASSIEAGGLDTQY TRBD2 TRBJ2-3 TRBV19
ATSNTLTEAF NA TRBJ1-1 TRBV24-1
ASSPLRGAMNTEAF NA TRBJ1-1 TRBV4-1
ASTNTGTGYYGYT TRBD1 TRBJ1-2 TRBV6-5
ASTELAGGPDEQF TRBD2 TRBJ2-1 TRBV2
ASSQDAPSGGYEQY TRBD2 TRBJ2-7 TRBV4-3
ASSVTGSTIY NA TRBJ1-3 TRBV9
ASSYGPRRNVRPQH NA TRBJ1-5 TRBV6-2/TRBV6-3
ASSLVGGTNTGELF NA TRBJ2-2 TRBV7-8
ASSSSGRSTDTQY NA TRBJ2-3 TRBV11-3
ASSPSRDRMNTEAF TRBD1 TRBJ1-1 TRBV7-2
ASSLADGVAGAQY NA TRBJ2-5 TRBV5-4
ASTIFSGRNTEAF NA TRBJ1-1 TRBV5-1
ASSIRDRVISNSPLH TRBD1 TRBJ1-6 TRBV19
ASSQEAGARGTEAF NA TRBJ1-1 TRBV4-1
ASSPQTSGGPYEQY TRBD2 TRBJ2-7 TRBV27
ASSYSLGDQPQH NA TRBJ1-5 TRBV6-5
ASSDARQGGTEAF TRBD1 TRBJ1-1 TRBV6-1
ASSESGYGYT NA TRBJ1-2 TRBV2
AWSVGAGYTEAF NA TRBJ1-1 TRBV30
ASSQDHGANEKLF NA TRBJ1-4 TRBV4-1
ASSVEAGWGTEAF NA TRBJ1-1 TRBV9
ASSGGGGIQPQH NA TRBJ1-5 TRBV2
ASSLAVVGSAGERETQY TRBD2 TRBJ2-5 TRBV7-2
ASSSGAETQY NA TRBJ2-5 TRBV5-1
ASSQGPLSSNTEAF NA TRBJ1-1 TRBV4-3
ASSPRLNRETEAF NA TRBJ1-1 TRBV18
ASSIRQGGGTGELF NA TRBJ2-2 TRBV19
AWSVRGGTDTQY TRBD2 TRBJ2-3 TRBV30
ASSLTVQGTGGNTIY TRBD1 TRBJ1-3 TRBV7-8